What follows are 11 T cell receptor beta chains derived from one specimen sequenced in a study of CD8 T cells in ankylosing spondylitis. TCRdb ran MiXCR on the 5' RACE reads and lists one entry per CDR3 protein. The profile shows about 250,000 distinct CDR3 sequences, roughly 32% of them singletons. The sample taken for sequencing was blood, either unsorted or a sorted T cell fraction (not recorded which). All receptors come from a male donor with ankylosing spondylitis or in good health (not recorded which).

This clonotype was counted only a few times. The CDR3, as DNA: TGTGCCAGCAGCTTAGAGTCCCGGGGGGCGAACACCGGGGAGCTGTTTTTT. Protein sequence: CASSLESRGANTGELFF. This chain uses TRBV7-8 with TRBJ2-2, with 7 bases identical to TRBD2. This CDR3 has 17 residues. J was trimmed by 0 bases and V by 1 base; bases with no gene match: 5. The germline gives CDR1 SGHVS, CDR2 FQNEAQ.

The chain joins TRBV5-1 to TRBJ2-3; a weak D match, TRBD1 (6 bases). The ends were cut back, 5 bases at V and 3 bases at J, with 16 bases in the middle. CDR1 SGHRS and CDR2 YFSETQ come from the germline V gene. This CDR3 has 15 amino acids. The CDR3 DNA is TGCGCCAGCAGTAACAGGGCGGCCGGTACAGATACGCAGTATTTT. Its translation: CASSNRAAGTDTQYF.

The genes are TRBV6-1 and TRBJ2-5; D possibly corresponds to TRBD2 (5 bases). CDR3 length: 15 residues. In germline, CDR1 is MNHNS, CDR2 SASEGT. V lost 5 bases and J 5 bases, leaving 18 bases between the germline ends. Written as DNA, the CDR3 is TGTGCCAGCAGTCTAGGACTGGGCACCTGGGAGACCCAGTACTTC. This gives the protein CASSLGLGTWETQYF.

The genes are TRBV12-3 or TRBV12-4 and TRBJ2-4; D is unclear. Trimming stripped 11 bases from V and 9 bases from J, with 11 bases between. This CDR3 has 10 amino acids. CDR3 DNA: TGTGCCCCCTCCGGGCCCATTCAGTACTTC. Amino acid sequence: CAPSGPIQYF.

The chain uses TRBV4-2 and TRBJ1-5; 9 bases map to TRBD1. Germline assignment: CDR1 LGHNA and CDR2 YNFKEQ. V was pared by 6 bases and J by 6 bases, with 3 bases of the junction left unmatched. CDR3 length equals 13 residues. In DNA, the CDR3 is TGTGCCAGCAGTGGGACAGGGAGTCAGCCCCAGCATTTT. Residues: CASSGTGSQPQHF.

This chain joins TRBV2 and TRBJ1-1; no clear D gene. The CDR3 extends over 13 amino acids. V lost 3 bases and J 1 base, leaving 6 bases between the germline ends. Germline values: CDR1 SNHLY, CDR2 FYNNEI. The chain's CDR3 is CASSDGGNTEAFF. Written as DNA, the CDR3 is TGTGCCAGCAGTGATGGTGGGAACACTGAAGCTTTCTTT.

This clonotype came up a few times. V usage is TRBV5-1 and J usage is TRBJ2-3; no clear D gene. Germline CDR1 SGHRS, CDR2 YFSETQ. The CDR3 is 14 amino acids. With 5 bases removed from V and 0 bases from J, the gap between germline ends came to 10 bases. The CDR3 bases are TGCGCCAGCAGGGCCGCTAGAAGCACAGATACGCAGTATTTT. Encoded protein: CASRAARSTDTQYF.

This chain connects TRBV11-2 to TRBJ2-7; weak D call: TRBD2 (5 bases). Germline V gene data show CDR1 as SGHAT and CDR2 as FQNNGV. The CDR3 has 14 residues. V lost 2 bases and J lost 2, with 10 bases in between. The DNA for the CDR3 is TGTGCCAGCAGCTTAAGAGGGTCGGCCTACGAGCAGTACTTC. This sequence encodes CASSLRGSAYEQYF.

This clonotype was seen a few times. The chain carries TRBV7-9 and TRBJ2-5; D gene uncertain. CDR3 length equals 12 residues. Germline V gene sequence: CDR1 SEHNR, CDR2 FQNEAQ (reference sequence). Trimming took off 5 bases at V and 4 bases at J, with 8 bases between the two ends. The CDR3 spells CASSMLGETQYF. The DNA for the CDR3 is TGTGCCAGCAGCATGTTGGGAGAGACCCAGTACTTC. The variable domain in full, completed from reference TRBV7-9 and TRBJ2-5, reads DTGVSQNPRHKITKRGQNVTFRCDPISEHNRLYWYRQTLGQGPEFLTYFQNEAQLEKSRLLSDRFSAERPKGSFSTLEIQRTEQGDSAMYLCASSMLGETQYFGPGTRLLVL.

A few counts support this clonotype. This chain uses TRBV20-1 with TRBJ2-7; D is possibly TRBD1 (6 bases). Germline CDR1 is DFQATT and CDR2 is SNEGSKA (reference sequence). The CDR3 loop spans 15 amino acids. Trimming removed 0 bases from V and 0 bases from J, with 12 bases in between. The CDR3 region is CSARDRGQFSYEQYF. For the CDR3, the DNA is TGCAGTGCTAGAGACAGAGGACAGTTCTCCTACGAGCAGTACTTC.

V gene TRBV3-1 combines with J gene TRBJ2-1; TRBD2 matches at 9 bases. V dropped 4 bases and J dropped 14; count of bases not matched to a gene: 9. This CDR3 has 13 amino acids. The germline V gene encodes CDR1 LGHDT and CDR2 YNNKEL (reference sequence). The CDR3 DNA reads as TGTGCCAGCAGCCCAGGGACTAGCTGCCCCGAGTTCTTC. Translated, it gives CASSPGTSCPEFF.